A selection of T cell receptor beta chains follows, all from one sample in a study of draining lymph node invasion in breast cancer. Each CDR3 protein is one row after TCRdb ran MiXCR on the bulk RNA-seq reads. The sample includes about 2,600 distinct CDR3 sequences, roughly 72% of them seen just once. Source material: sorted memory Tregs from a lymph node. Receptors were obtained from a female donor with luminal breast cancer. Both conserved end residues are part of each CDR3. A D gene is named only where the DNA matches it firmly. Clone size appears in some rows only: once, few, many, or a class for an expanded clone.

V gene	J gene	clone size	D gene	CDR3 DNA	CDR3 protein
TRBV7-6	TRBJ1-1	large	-	TGTGCCAGCAGCCGGGGGGGGTCGGAAGCTTTCTTT	CASSRGGSEAFF
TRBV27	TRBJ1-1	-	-	TGTGCCAGCAGTTTATCTCAGCGGAGCAATGAAGCTTTCTTT	CASSLSQRSNEAFF
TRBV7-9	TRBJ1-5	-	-	TGTGCCAGCAGCTTAGGTACCCAGCCCCAGCATTTT	CASSLGTQPQHF
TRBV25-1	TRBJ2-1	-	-	TGTGCCAGCAGTTTAAGGGCGGGCTACAATGAGCAGTTCTTC	CASSLRAGYNEQFF
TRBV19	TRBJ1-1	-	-	TGTGCCAGTAAGAGTCCAGGGGAATCTTACACTGAAGCTTTCTTT	CASKSPGESYTEAFF
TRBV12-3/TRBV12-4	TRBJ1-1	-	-	TGTGCCAGCAGTTTTTACGTTTCGGGGAGTTTGAACACTGAAGCTTTCTTT	CASSFYVSGSLNTEAFF
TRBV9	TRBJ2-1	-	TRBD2	TGTGCCAGCAGCGGACCGGGACTAGCGGCCCCGGGGCAGTTCTTC	CASSGPGLAAPGQFF
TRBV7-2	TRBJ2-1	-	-	TGTGCCAGCAGCTTAGACCGCAGCTACAATGAGCAGTTCTTC	CASSLDRSYNEQFF
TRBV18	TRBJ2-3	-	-	TGTGCCAGCTCGTACTCGGCTAGCACAGATACGCAGTATTTT	CASSYSASTDTQYF
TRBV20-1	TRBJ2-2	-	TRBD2	TGCAGTGCTAGAATAGCGGGGAACACCGGGGAGCTGTTTTTT	CSARIAGNTGELFF
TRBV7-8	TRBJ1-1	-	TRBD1	TGTGCCAGCAGCGTGGGACAGGGCGACACTGAAGCTTTCTTT	CASSVGQGDTEAFF
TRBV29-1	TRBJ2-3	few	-	TGCAGCGTTGCCCAGTTCACAGATACGCAGTATTTT	CSVAQFTDTQYF
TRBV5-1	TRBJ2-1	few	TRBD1	TGCGCCAGCAGCTCGGGACAGATCTACAATGAGCAGTTCTTC	CASSSGQIYNEQFF
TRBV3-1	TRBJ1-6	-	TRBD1	TGTGCCAGCAGCCAACTGGGACAGGGAAATTCACCCCTCCACTTT	CASSQLGQGNSPLHF
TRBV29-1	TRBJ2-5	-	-	TGCAGCGTTGATCGAGAAGGCGGAGAGACCCAGTACTTC	CSVDREGGETQYF
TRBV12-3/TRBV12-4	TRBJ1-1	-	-	TGTGCCAGCAGTTTAGTAGCAGGGAGCACTGAAGCTTTCTTT	CASSLVAGSTEAFF
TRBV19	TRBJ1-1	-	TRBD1	TGTGCCAGTAGTCCCCGGGACAGGAACACTGAAGCTTTCTTT	CASSPRDRNTEAFF
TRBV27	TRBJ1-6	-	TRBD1	TGTGTCAGCAGCGCATCCGGGCAGGGGGTGAGCTTCTCACCCCTCCACTTT	CVSSASGQGVSFSPLHF
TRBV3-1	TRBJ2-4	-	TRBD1	TGTGCCAGCAGCCATGACAGGGCTAAAAACATTCAGTACTTC	CASSHDRAKNIQYF
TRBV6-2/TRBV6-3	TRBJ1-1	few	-	TGTGCCAGCAGTTACGGAGGGCCGAACACTGAAGCTTTCTTT	CASSYGGPNTEAFF
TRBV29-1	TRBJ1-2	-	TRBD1	TGCAGCGTTTCCCGGACAGGGGCGACCCTCTATGGCTACACCTTC	CSVSRTGATLYGYTF
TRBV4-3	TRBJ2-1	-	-	TGCGCCAGCAGCCAAGACCTGGGCAATGAGCAGTTCTTC	CASSQDLGNEQFF
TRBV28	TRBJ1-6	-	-	TGTGCCAGCAGCATAGAGTATAATTCACCCCTCCACTTT	CASSIEYNSPLHF
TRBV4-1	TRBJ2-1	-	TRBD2	TGCGCCAGCAGCCAAGATGGGCGCGGGAGGGCCTCCAATGAGCAGTTCTTC	CASSQDGRGRASNEQFF
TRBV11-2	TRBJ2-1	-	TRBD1	TGTGCCAGCAGCTCCTCAACAGGGGGATATGAGCAGTTCTTC	CASSSSTGGYEQFF
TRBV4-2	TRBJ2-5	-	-	TGTGCCAGCAGCCAAGATGCGGGCAGCCAAGAGACCCAGTACTTC	CASSQDAGSQETQYF
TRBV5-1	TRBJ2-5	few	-	TGCGCCAGCAGCTGGGAGGCAGGGTCGGAGACCCAGTACTTC	CASSWEAGSETQYF
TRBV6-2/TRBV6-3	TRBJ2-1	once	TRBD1	TGTGCCAGCAGTTACTCGGGGACAGGGCGGGGAGATGAGCAGTTCTTC	CASSYSGTGRGDEQFF
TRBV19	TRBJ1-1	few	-	TGTGCCAGTAGTCTCCGAACCCGTCCTTTAGATCCGGAGGGGGCTTTCTTT	CASSLRTRPLDPEGAFF
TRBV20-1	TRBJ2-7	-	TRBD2	TGCAGTGCTAGAGCCAAAGCGGGAGCCTCCTCCGAGCAGTACTTC	CSARAKAGASSEQYF
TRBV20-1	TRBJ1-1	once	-	TGCAGTGCTAGAGGGTTGAGATTTATGAACACTGAAGCTTTCTTT	CSARGLRFMNTEAFF
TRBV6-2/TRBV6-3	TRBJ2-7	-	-	TGTGCCAGCAGTACACGACTCCGCTACGAGCAGTACTTC	CASSTRLRYEQYF
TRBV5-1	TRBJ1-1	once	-	TGCGCCAGCGGATACAGGACAATACGTGATCTTGGTGAAGCTTTCTTT	CASGYRTIRDLGEAFF
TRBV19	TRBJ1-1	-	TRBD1	TGTGCCAGCGTCTGGACAGGGGGTACTGAAGCTTTCTTT	CASVWTGGTEAFF
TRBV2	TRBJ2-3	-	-	TGTGCCAGCCCGAGGGGGAGTACAGATACGCAGTATTTT	CASPRGSTDTQYF
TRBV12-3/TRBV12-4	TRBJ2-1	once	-	TGTGCCAGCACCGCCCCCGGGATAAATGAGCAGTTCTTC	CASTAPGINEQFF
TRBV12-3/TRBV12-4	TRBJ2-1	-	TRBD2	TGTGCCAGCAGTCCCTTGACTAGCGGGAGCCAGTTCTTC	CASSPLTSGSQFF
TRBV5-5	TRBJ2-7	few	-	TGTGCCAGCAGCTTGGGACAGATCTCCTACGAGCAGTACTTC	CASSLGQISYEQYF
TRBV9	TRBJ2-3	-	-	TGTGCCAGCAGCGTAGGGGTTATAGGCACAGATACGCAGTATTTT	CASSVGVIGTDTQYF
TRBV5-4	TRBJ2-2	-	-	TGTGCCACCGACCAGCTCTGGGGACGGAGGCTGTTTTTT	CATDQLWGRRLFF
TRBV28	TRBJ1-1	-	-	TGTGCCAGCAGTTTTAATCTGTGGGGCACTGAAGCTTTCTTT	CASSFNLWGTEAFF
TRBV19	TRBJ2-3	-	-	TGTGCCAGTAGGACTGGAATTGCCACAGATACGCAGTATTTT	CASRTGIATDTQYF
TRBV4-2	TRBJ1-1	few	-	TGTGCCAGCAGCCGAGAGGGGAGAGGCACTGAAGCTTTCTTT	CASSREGRGTEAFF
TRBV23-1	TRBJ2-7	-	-	TGCGCCAGCACGCATCACAAGGGTACCTACGAGCAGTACTTC	CASTHHKGTYEQYF
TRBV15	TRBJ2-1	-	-	TGTGCCACCAGCAGATCCCCCTCTTCGGGTGATGAGCAGTTCTTC	CATSRSPSSGDEQFF